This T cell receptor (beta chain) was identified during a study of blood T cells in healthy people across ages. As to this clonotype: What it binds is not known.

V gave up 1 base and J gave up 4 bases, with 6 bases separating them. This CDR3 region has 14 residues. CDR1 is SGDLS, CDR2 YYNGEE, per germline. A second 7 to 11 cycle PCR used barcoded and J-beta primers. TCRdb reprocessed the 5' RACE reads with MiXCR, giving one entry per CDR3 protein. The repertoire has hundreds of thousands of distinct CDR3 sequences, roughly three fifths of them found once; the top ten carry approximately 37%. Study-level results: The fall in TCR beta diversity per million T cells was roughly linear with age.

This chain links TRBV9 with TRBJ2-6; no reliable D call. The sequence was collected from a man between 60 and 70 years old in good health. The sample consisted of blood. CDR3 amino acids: CASSVQTGANVLTF. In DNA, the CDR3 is TGTGCCAGCAGCGTACAGACAGGGGCCAACGTCCTGACTTTC.